This T cell receptor beta chain was sequenced during a study of neurological immune-mediated disorders. TCRdb reprocessed the 5' RACE reads with MiXCR, giving one entry per CDR3 protein. The data hold 45,000 to 65,000 distinct CDR3 sequences, with approximately 4% observed a single time. In its sample, this clonotype was seen a few times. The length of the CDR3 is 14 residues. Germline CDR1 KGHSH, CDR2 LQKENI. V dropped 3 bases and J dropped 2 bases, with 10 bases sitting between them. The genes are TRBV18 and TRBJ1-1; D perhaps matches TRBD1 (5 bases). Source material: PBMCs. This receptor was identified in a man aged 45-60 years with multiple sclerosis. The CDR3 DNA reads as TGTGCCAGCTCACCTGGGGGTTTTAACACTGAAGCTTTCTTT. Residues: CASSPGGFNTEAFF.